A single sample gave rise to the 32 T cell receptor beta chains below, sequenced in a study of shared clonotypes between healthy human individuals. Profiled with immunoSEQ multiplex PCR; TCRdb holds only in-frame clones, not every one. The sample records under 2.5 million clones, 85% to 95% being singletons. Sample: naive CD4+ T cells from PBMCs. The subset was: CD45RA+ positively selected. The receptors come from a man aged 18 to 29 in good health. Some clones in this sample may be carry-over from other donors' samples.

The V and J genes are TRBV7-9 and TRBJ2-3; the match to TRBD2 covers 10 bases. The CDR3 covers 15 residues. Germline trimming cut 3 bases from V and 4 bases from J; bases unmatched to any gene: 4. CDR1 and CDR2 (germline): SEHNR, FQNEAQ (reference sequence). The CDR3 loop is CASSLTSGRADTQYF. CDR3 DNA: TGTGCCAGCAGCTTGACGAGCGGGAGGGCAGATACGCAGTATTTT.

The chain couples TRBV5-4 to TRBJ2-2; 10 bases are shared with TRBD2. V shed 2 bases, J shed 3 bases, and the junction held 1 base outside the gene matches. CDR1 and CDR2 (germline): SGHNT, YYREEE (reference sequence). CDR3 length: 15 amino acids. DNA for the CDR3: TGTGCCAGCAGCTTAACTAGCGGGGACACCGGGGAGCTGTTTTTT. Amino acids: CASSLTSGDTGELFF. Drawing the rest from reference TRBV5-4 and TRBJ2-2, the complete variable domain is ETGVTQSPTHLIKTRGQQVTLRCSSQSGHNTVSWYQQALGQGPQFIFQYYREEENGRGNFPPRFSGLQFPNYSSELNVNALELDDSALYLCASSLTSGDTGELFFGEGSRLTVL.

The rearrangement joins TRBV10-3 to TRBJ1-2; no clear D. V gave up 2 bases and J gave up 5 bases, with 9 bases separating them. Looked up from germline, CDR1 is ENHRY and CDR2 is SYGVKD. CDR3 length: 13 residues. CDR3 protein: CAISEPQLYGYTF. In DNA form, the CDR3 reads TGTGCCATCAGTGAGCCCCAACTTTATGGCTACACCTTC.

The chain combines TRBV6-1 with TRBJ1-2; D remains unclear. This CDR3 has 16 amino acids. Trimming stripped 4 bases from V and 7 bases from J, with 22 bases between. CDR1 MNHNS and CDR2 SASEGT come from the germline V gene. CDR3 sequence: CASSGSIRGVYIGYTF. The CDR3 DNA reads as TGTGCCAGCAGTGGATCAATTCGGGGAGTTTATATTGGCTACACCTTC.

A note on this clone: Other DNA sequences in the same sample also yield this CDR3. The chain has TRBV5-1 and TRBJ2-5; 8 bases fit TRBD1. The J segment lost 3 bases and the V segment lost 3 bases, leaving 4 bases of the junction unmatched. The CDR3 consists of 14 residues. CDR1 and CDR2 from the germline V gene are SGHRS and YFSETQ. The CDR3 nucleotides read TGCGCCAGCAGCTACGGGACAGGAGAAGAGACCCAGTACTTC. It is translated as CASSYGTGEETQYF.

The rearrangement links TRBV2 to TRBJ2-1, with TRBD1 matching over 7 bases. The J segment lost 2 bases and the V segment lost 8 bases, leaving 18 bases of the junction unmatched. The CDR3 extends over 18 amino acids. Germline V gives CDR1 SNHLY, CDR2 FYNNEI. In DNA, the CDR3 is TGTGCCAGCTTGTATTACGTCCTTCCCGGGACAGCCTACAATGAGCAGTTCTTC. This sequence encodes CASLYYVLPGTAYNEQFF.

This chain uses TRBV7-3 with TRBJ2-3; 9 bases map to TRBD2. Germline values: CDR1 SGHTA, CDR2 FQGTGA. J gave up 5 bases and V 0 bases, and 9 bases lay outside the gene matches. There are 17 residues in the CDR3. The CDR3 here is CASSLTTTAGGRDTQYF. The CDR3 DNA reads as TGTGCCAGCAGCTTAACGACGACCGCGGGAGGGCGAGATACGCAGTATTTT.

The chain links TRBV5-1 to TRBJ1-1; D uncertain. Trimming took 3 bases from V and 5 from J, leaving 14 bases between them. From germline, CDR1 is SGHRS and CDR2 YFSETQ. The CDR3 is 14 residues long. CDR3 DNA: TGCGCCAGCAGCTCCACGCCTACCCAAACTGAAGCTTTCTTT. As protein: CASSSTPTQTEAFF.

The chain recombines TRBV6-6 with TRBJ1-4; D remains ambiguous. The CDR3 loop spans 11 amino acids. Between the trimmed V and J ends, which lost 6 bases and 11 bases, there was a span of 10 bases. CDR1 is MNHNY, CDR2 SVGAGI, per germline (reference sequence). CDR3 sequence (DNA): TGTGCCAGCAGCCCGCTAGGGAAACTGTTTTTT. Residues: CASSPLGKLFF.

The chain has TRBV6-5 and TRBJ1-4, with unresolved D. The germline gives CDR1 MNHEY, CDR2 SVGAGI. Trimming pared 3 bases from V and 6 bases from J, leaving 8 bases between. The CDR3 contains 13 residues. CDR3 residues: CASSYQWDEKLFF. DNA for the CDR3: TGTGCCAGCAGTTATCAATGGGATGAAAAACTGTTTTTT.

J is TRBJ1-2 and V is TRBV2, with no clear D. The germline gives CDR1 SNHLY, CDR2 FYNNEI. The CDR3 length is 15 residues. Deletions cut 9 bases from V and 5 bases from J, with 22 bases between. CDR3 in amino acids: CASLPGGFFGYGYTF. The DNA for the CDR3 is TGTGCCAGTCTTCCAGGCGGGTTCTTTGGGTATGGCTACACCTTC.

The chain joins TRBV7-3 to TRBJ2-1; 11 nucleotides align to TRBD2. After removal of 5 bases from V and 6 bases from J, the junction contained 15 bases not matched to a gene. Germline V gene data show CDR1 as SGHTA and CDR2 as FQGTGA. This CDR3 region has 18 residues. The CDR3 region has the DNA TGTGCCAGCAGCCTCCGCCCTTCCACTAGCGGGAGCACCAATGAGCAGTTCTTC. Amino acids: CASSLRPSTSGSTNEQFF.

The rearrangement joins TRBV4-1 to TRBJ1-4; no definite D call. Looked up from germline, CDR1 is MGHRA and CDR2 is YSYEKL. CDR3 size: 18 residues. With 1 base removed from V and 4 bases from J, the gap between germline ends came to 19 bases. CDR3 loop: CASSQGRWVTGLNEKLFF. In DNA, the CDR3 is TGCGCCAGCAGCCAAGGAAGATGGGTGACTGGTCTTAATGAAAAACTGTTTTTT.

This chain links TRBV6-5 with TRBJ1-2; D is perhaps TRBD1 (5 bases). Trimming left V 0 bases short and J 4 bases short, with 12 bases between. This CDR3 has 15 residues. Per the germline V gene, CDR1 is MNHEY and CDR2 is SVGAGI. The CDR3 here is CASSYSLQGGYGYTF. Written as DNA, the CDR3 is TGTGCCAGCAGTTACTCGTTGCAGGGAGGCTATGGCTACACCTTC.

The gene calls are TRBV27 and TRBJ1-5; D is ambiguous. Germline V gene sequence: CDR1 MNHEY, CDR2 SMNVEV (reference sequence). With 1 base removed from V and 2 bases from J, the gap between germline ends came to 15 bases. The length of the CDR3 is 17 residues. The CDR3 coding sequence is TGTGCCAGCAGTTTATGGCCCCTGGCAGATGGCAATCAGCCCCAGCATTTT. Protein: CASSLWPLADGNQPQHF.

The chain carries TRBV29-1 and TRBJ2-1, with D perhaps matching TRBD2 (5 bases). V was clipped by 6 bases and J by 5 bases, with 17 bases between them. CDR1 is SQVTM, CDR2 ANQGSEA, per germline. CDR3 length equals 14 residues. The CDR3 region has the DNA TGCAGCGTAGGAAGGCGGGCCGTCCACAATGAGCAGTTCTTC. Translated: CSVGRRAVHNEQFF.

The genes are TRBV19 and TRBJ2-7; TRBD2 is a possible D gene (5 bases). Germline values: CDR1 LNHDA, CDR2 SQIVND (reference sequence). Deletions cut 4 bases from V and 4 bases from J, with 17 bases between. CDR3 size: 15 residues. The CDR3 is CASSTGWESVYEQYF. As DNA, the CDR3 is TGTGCCAGTAGTACGGGGTGGGAGAGTGTGTACGAGCAGTACTTC.

This chain links TRBV21-1 with TRBJ2-7. TRBV21-1 is shown as a pseudogene. CDR3 length: 14 amino acids. The CDR3: CARTGTGKSYEQYF. DNA of the CDR3: TGTGCCAGAACCGGGACCGGCAAATCCTACGAGCAGTACTTC.

V gene TRBV7-2 combines with J gene TRBJ1-3; 10 nucleotides align to TRBD1. CDR1 is SGHTA, CDR2 FQGNSA, per germline. V shed 1 base, J shed 9 bases, and the junction held 3 bases outside the gene matches. There are 14 residues in the CDR3. The CDR3 protein is CASSLGTGGATIYF. The CDR3 coding sequence is TGTGCCAGCAGCTTAGGGACAGGGGGAGCCACCATATATTTT.

The chain has TRBV6-1 and TRBJ1-2, with a weak D call TRBD1 (5 bases). The CDR3 is 14 residues long. The germline V gene has CDR1 MNHNS and CDR2 SASEGT. V was cut by 5 bases and J by 7 bases, with 17 bases left in between. The CDR3 sequence is CASSPSGSPGGYTF. The DNA of the CDR3 is TGTGCCAGCAGTCCCTCAGGGTCGCCGGGTGGCTACACCTTC.

The chain is built from TRBV25-1 and TRBJ2-5, with D perhaps matching TRBD1 (6 bases). V was shortened by 4 bases and J by 5 bases, with 20 bases between the two germline ends. This CDR3 is built from 16 residues. Germline V lookup: CDR1 MGHDK, CDR2 SYGVNS. The CDR3 reads CASSGAAGAQVETQYF. DNA of the CDR3: TGTGCCAGCAGTGGTGCGGCAGGGGCGCAGGTGGAGACCCAGTACTTC.

The chain couples TRBV19 to TRBJ2-1; 9 bases line up with TRBD2. The junction had 7 bases not matched to a gene; V was cut back by 3 bases and J by 7 bases. This CDR3 is 15 amino acids long. Germline V lookup: CDR1 LNHDA, CDR2 SQIVND (reference sequence). The CDR3 loop is CASSIMGAGGNEQFF. The CDR3 DNA reads as TGTGCCAGTAGTATCATGGGGGCGGGAGGGAATGAGCAGTTCTTC.

The chain employs TRBV7-6 and TRBJ1-1; tentative D call: TRBD1 (6 bases). The V and J ends lost 3 bases and 4 bases respectively, with 18 bases between them. The CDR3 has 16 amino acids. From germline, CDR1 is SGHVS and CDR2 FNYEAQ. The CDR3, as DNA: TGTGCCAGCAGCTTGGCACAGGGCTTGGTAGGCACTGAAGCTTTCTTT. This codes for CASSLAQGLVGTEAFF.

J is TRBJ2-1 and V is TRBV6-6; D is ambiguous. This CDR3 is built from 14 residues. Trimming cost V 5 bases and J 1 base, with 9 bases left between them. Germline V lookup: CDR1 MNHNY, CDR2 SVGAGI (reference sequence). The CDR3 sequence: CASSPPRSYNEQFF. The CDR3 nucleotides read TGTGCCAGCAGTCCCCCCAGGTCCTACAATGAGCAGTTCTTC.

The chain links TRBV7-6 to TRBJ2-2; D is unclear. Germline V gene data show CDR1 as SGHVS and CDR2 as FNYEAQ. Trimming removed 3 bases from V and 0 bases from J, with 5 bases in between. The CDR3 has 14 amino acids. CDR3 DNA: TGTGCCAGCAGCTTCACCCCGAACACCGGGGAGCTGTTTTTT. Translated, it gives CASSFTPNTGELFF.

A word on this clone: Other DNA sequences in the same sample also yield this CDR3. V usage is TRBV28 and J usage is TRBJ1-5; 8 bases map to TRBD1. V lost 5 bases and J lost 2; bases outside the gene matches: 8. Germline V lookup: CDR1 MDHEN, CDR2 SYDVKM. The CDR3 has 16 amino acids. The CDR3 nucleotides are TGTGCCAGCAGTCTTCAGGGGGCAGGCGGCAATCAGCCCCAGCATTTT. This translates into CASSLQGAGGNQPQHF.

This clone was counted once. The chain links TRBV6-5 to TRBJ1-1, with 7 positions matching TRBD1. The germline V gene has CDR1 MNHEY and CDR2 SVGAGI. The CDR3 is 13 residues long. Unmatched junction bases numbered 3, after V lost 2 bases and J lost 6 bases. The CDR3 DNA is TGTGCCAGCAGTTACCTTACAGGGGCTGAAGCTTTCTTT. Amino acid sequence: CASSYLTGAEAFF.

The rearrangement uses TRBV7-9 and TRBJ1-3; D gene unclear. The CDR3 loop spans 15 amino acids. The germline V gene encodes CDR1 SEHNR and CDR2 FQNEAQ (reference sequence). With 0 bases removed from V and 0 bases from J, the gap between germline ends came to 6 bases. The CDR3 bases are TGTGCCAGCAGCTTAGCTGAAACCTCTGGAAACACCATATATTTT. This codes for CASSLAETSGNTIYF.

The chain couples TRBV5-1 to TRBJ2-3, with TRBD2 matching over 13 bases. This CDR3 contains 17 residues. From germline, CDR1 is SGHRS and CDR2 YFSETQ. V was clipped by 0 bases and J by 4 bases; unmatched bases: 5. The CDR3 here is CASSLETSGRESDTQYF. The CDR3 DNA sequence: TGCGCCAGCAGCTTGGAAACTAGCGGGAGGGAGTCAGATACGCAGTATTTT. Complete variable domain (other parts from reference TRBV5-1 and TRBJ2-3): KAGVTQTPRYLIKTRGQQVTLSCSPISGHRSVSWYQQTPGQGLQFLFEYFSETQRNKGNFPGRFSGRQFSNSRSEMNVSTLELGDSALYLCASSLETSGRESDTQYFGPGTRLTVL.

The chain links TRBV10-3 to TRBJ2-1, with TRBD1 identical over 8 bases. The CDR3 spans 15 residues. From germline, CDR1 is ENHRY and CDR2 SYGVKD. Losses at the gene ends were 3 bases for V and 8 bases for J; bases not matched to a gene: 9. CDR3 sequence reads: CAISERGQVGDEQFF. As DNA, the CDR3 is TGTGCCATCAGTGAAAGGGGACAGGTCGGCGATGAGCAGTTCTTC.

The rearrangement joins TRBV28 to TRBJ1-1; a possible D gene is TRBD1 (5 bases). V was clipped by 5 bases and J by 6 bases, with 16 bases between them. The CDR3 runs 14 residues. The V gene's germline CDR1 is MDHEN and CDR2 SYDVKM. Here the CDR3 DNA reads TGTGCCAGCAGTCTAATAGGGGCGGCCGCTGAAGCTTTCTTT. It codes for CASSLIGAAAEAFF.

The genes are TRBV30 and TRBJ2-1; 10 bases align to TRBD2. This CDR3 has 14 amino acids. Germline lookup yields CDR1 GTSNPN and CDR2 SVGIG (reference sequence). V was pared by 2 bases and J by 14 bases, with 12 bases of the junction left unmatched. The CDR3: CAWSSPGLADSEFF. The CDR3 coding sequence is TGTGCCTGGAGTTCACCAGGACTAGCGGATTCGGAGTTCTTC.